The T cell receptor beta chain under discussion was sequenced for a study of T-cell reconstitution after alpha-beta-depleted transplantation in children. Germline V gene data show CDR1 as DFQATT and CDR2 as SNEGSKA (reference sequence). The V end lost 5 bases, the J end lost 7 bases, and 14 bases lay between the germline ends. The CDR3 runs to 13 residues. TCRbeta library construction was performed incorporating unique molecular identifiers. Each CDR3 protein gets one entry after TCRdb re-called the PCR reads with MiXCR. In the table there are 450,000 to 600,000 distinct CDR3 sequences, over 25% of which are singletons.

The rearrangement uses TRBV20-1 and TRBJ2-2, with a possible D match to TRBD2 (6 bases). This sample comprised PBMCs from the stem cell graft donor, obtained from the stem cell graft. The sequence was collected from a human donor who donated a stem cell graft to a child with aplastic anemia. The CDR3 loop is CSAPGLGGGELFF. As DNA, the CDR3 is TGCAGTGCTCCCGGGCTCGGGGGCGGGGAGCTGTTTTTT.